The T cell receptor beta chain under discussion was sequenced for a study of T cell responses to AZD1222 COVID-19 vaccine. The CDR3 length is 18 residues. V shed 0 bases and J 2 bases; nucleotides not matched to a gene: 9. CDR1 and CDR2 from the germline V gene are SGHTS and YDEGEE. A word on this clone: The antigen remains unidentified.

Repertoires were generated with immunoSEQ multiplex PCR, while TCRdb's copy carries only in-frame clones and drops some. The sample gives fewer than 150,000 clones, 88% of which show up once; approximately 3.4% is in the top ten. Findings and limits, study-wide: Vaccination with two AZD1222 doses was followed by a rise in Spike-specific TCR breadth and depth. In a largely white British group with more females than males, clonal diversity was possibly underestimated. Baseline seropositivity characterized only a handful of AZD1222 recipients.

This sequence was found in an adult who received the AZD1222 COVID-19 vaccine. This rearrangement joins TRBV5-8 to TRBJ2-5, with 11 bases aligning to TRBD2. The specimen was peripheral blood, collected 28 days after the second AZD1222 dose. In DNA, the CDR3 is TGTGCCAGCAGCTTGGCCCCGACACGACTAGCGGGGCAAGAGACCCAGTACTTC. Encoded protein: CASSLAPTRLAGQETQYF.